The next 8 T cell receptor beta chains were all read from a single sample in a study of identical twins. TCRdb re-derived calls from the 5' RACE reads in MiXCR, one entry per CDR3 protein. The sample shows nearly 900,000 distinct CDR3 sequences, roughly an eighth of them seen only once. This same sample was also taken into another study, of yellow fever vaccine responses in identical twins.

Sample: PBMCs. The receptors stem from a woman under 30 in good health.

The V gene is TRBV12-3 or TRBV12-4, the J gene TRBJ2-7; 9 nucleotides align to TRBD2. CDR3 size: 17 residues. J lost 6 bases, V lost 3 bases, and 15 bases had no gene match. CDR3 residues: CASSFVASGTTGSEQYF. In nucleotides, the CDR3 is TGTGCCAGCAGTTTCGTGGCTAGCGGGACGACCGGAAGCGAGCAGTACTTC.

The chain couples TRBV11-2 to TRBJ2-5; D is perhaps TRBD1 (6 bases). Trimming left V 4 bases short and J 4 bases short, with 16 bases between. Germline V gene data show CDR1 as SGHAT and CDR2 as FQNNGV. The CDR3 length is 15 residues. The CDR3 nucleotides read TGTGCCAGCAGCTCCACCCCCTCAGGGGCAGAGACCCAGTACTTC. This gives the protein CASSSTPSGAETQYF.

This clonotype was observed a few times. V usage is TRBV5-1 and J usage is TRBJ2-2; 11 bases match TRBD2. CDR3 size: 16 residues. CDR1 and CDR2 (germline): SGHRS, YFSETQ. J gave up 8 bases and V 4 bases, and 10 bases lay outside the gene matches. CDR3 region: CASSPTSGSSRGELFF. In DNA form, the CDR3 reads TGCGCCAGCAGCCCTACTAGCGGGAGTTCGAGGGGGGAGCTGTTTTTT.

This clonotype was detected only a few times. V and J are TRBV12-3 or TRBV12-4 and TRBJ2-7; unclear D gene. The germline V and J ends were trimmed by 6 bases and 6 bases, with 15 bases remaining between them. CDR3 length: 13 amino acids. CDR3 sequence (DNA): TGTGCCAGCAGGCCCTTCTATCTCGCCGAGCAGTACTTC. Its protein product is CASRPFYLAEQYF.

This clonotype was picked up a small number of times. The V call is TRBV7-2, the J call TRBJ2-3, with 7 bases fitting TRBD1. From germline, CDR1 is SGHTA and CDR2 FQGNSA. There are 15 residues in the CDR3. V lost 4 bases and J lost 4; bases outside the gene matches: 8. The CDR3 is CASSWRTGGPDTQYF. DNA for the CDR3: TGTGCCAGCAGCTGGAGGACAGGCGGTCCAGATACGCAGTATTTT.

This clonotype was seen a few times. The V and J genes are TRBV3-1 and TRBJ2-5; D may be TRBD2 (6 bases). Trimming pared 0 bases from V and 3 bases from J, leaving 17 bases between. Germline V gives CDR1 LGHDT, CDR2 YNNKEL (reference sequence). This CDR3 region has 17 residues. The CDR3 DNA follows: TGTGCCAGCAGCCAAGAGTGGAGGGGTACAAGGGAAGAGACCCAGTACTTC. This encodes CASSQEWRGTREETQYF.

The chain couples TRBV20-1 to TRBJ2-3, with 8 bases that match TRBD2. The V segment lost 0 bases and the J segment 2 bases; nucleotides outside the gene matches: 7. Germline V lookup: CDR1 DFQATT, CDR2 SNEGSKA (reference sequence). The CDR3 length is 16 residues. CDR3 coding DNA: TGCAGTGCTAGAGATTTACTAGCGGCAGACACAGATACGCAGTATTTT. It is translated as CSARDLLAADTDTQYF.

The V call is TRBV11-1, the J call TRBJ2-7; 8 bases agree with TRBD1. The CDR3 totals 18 residues. V was clipped by 5 bases and J by 3 bases; unmatched bases: 18. Germline CDR1 SGHAT, CDR2 FQDESV (reference sequence). The CDR3, as DNA: TGTGCCAGCAGCAAAGTAGTGCCAAGGACAGGGATGGGCTACGAGCAGTACTTC. Protein: CASSKVVPRTGMGYEQYF. Looking up the rest from reference TRBV11-1 and TRBJ2-7 gives the full variable domain: EAEVAQSPRYKITEKSQAVAFWCDPISGHATLYWYRQILGQGPELLVQFQDESVVDDSQLPKDRFSAERLKGVDSTLKIQPAELGDSAMYLCASSKVVPRTGMGYEQYFGPGTRLTVT.